This TCR beta chain was documented in a study of human T cells and chemical hapten exposure. Study-level information: For the roughly 24-week duration of the study, patients were given weekly doses of diphenylcyclopropenone on the scalp.

Losses at the gene ends were 5 bases for V and 5 bases for J; bases not matched to a gene: 7. This CDR3 region has 16 residues. Germline CDR1 KGHSH, CDR2 LQKENI. As concerns this clonotype: Its specificity is not known.

Sample time point: patch test 3, about 24 weeks after DPC sensitization. Treatment noted: therapeutic diphenylcyclopropenone sensitization with weekly scalp DPC. Methods used by the authors: Samples ranged from roughly 23,224 to 690,600 TCRs, with a median of 95,638. TCRdb re-called the RACE reads with MiXCR, one entry per CDR3 protein. The V and J calls and clone size are TCRdb's, not the authors'. The sample holds about 97,000 distinct CDR3 sequences; 25% to 30% are singletons and the top ten take approximately 10%. Regarding the study as a whole: After DPC sensitization, TCRs above 1 in 1000 frequency showed no change.

The TCR was taken from a man between 40 and 49 years old with alopecia areata. Some clones in this sample may be carry-over from other donors' samples. The chain has TRBV18 and TRBJ2-5; 14 bases fit TRBD2. The specimen was whole blood, collected in connection with sensitization to the hapten diphenylcyclopropenone (DPC). CDR3 loop: CASSSTSGRALETQYF. CDR3 bases: TGTGCCAGCTCATCGACTAGCGGGAGGGCTTTGGAGACCCAGTACTTC.